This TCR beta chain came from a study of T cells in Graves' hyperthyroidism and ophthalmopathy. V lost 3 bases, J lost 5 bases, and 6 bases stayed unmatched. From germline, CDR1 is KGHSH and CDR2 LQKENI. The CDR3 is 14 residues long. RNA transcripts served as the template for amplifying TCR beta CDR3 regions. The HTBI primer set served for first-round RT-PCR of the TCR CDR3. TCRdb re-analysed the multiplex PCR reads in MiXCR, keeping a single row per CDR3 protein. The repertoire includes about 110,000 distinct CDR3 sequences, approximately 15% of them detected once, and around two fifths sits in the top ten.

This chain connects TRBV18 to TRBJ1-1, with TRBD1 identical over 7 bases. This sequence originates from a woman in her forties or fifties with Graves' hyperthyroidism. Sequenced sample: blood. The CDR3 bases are TGTGCCAGCTCACCGAGTACAGGGGTTACTGAAGCTTTCTTT. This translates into CASSPSTGVTEAFF.